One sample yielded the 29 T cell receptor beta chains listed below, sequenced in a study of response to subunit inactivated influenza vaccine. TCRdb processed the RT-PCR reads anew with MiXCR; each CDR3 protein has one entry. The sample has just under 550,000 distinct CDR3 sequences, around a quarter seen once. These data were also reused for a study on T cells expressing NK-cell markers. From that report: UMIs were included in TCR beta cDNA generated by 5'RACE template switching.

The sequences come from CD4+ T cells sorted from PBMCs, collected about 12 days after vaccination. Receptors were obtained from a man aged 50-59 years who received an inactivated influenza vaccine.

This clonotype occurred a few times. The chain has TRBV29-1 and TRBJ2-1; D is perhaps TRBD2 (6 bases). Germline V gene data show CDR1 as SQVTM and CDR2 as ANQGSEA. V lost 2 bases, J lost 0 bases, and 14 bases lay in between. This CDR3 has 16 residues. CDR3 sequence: CSVEPPTGSSYNEQFF. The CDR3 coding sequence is TGCAGCGTTGAACCGCCTACCGGGAGCTCCTACAATGAGCAGTTCTTC.

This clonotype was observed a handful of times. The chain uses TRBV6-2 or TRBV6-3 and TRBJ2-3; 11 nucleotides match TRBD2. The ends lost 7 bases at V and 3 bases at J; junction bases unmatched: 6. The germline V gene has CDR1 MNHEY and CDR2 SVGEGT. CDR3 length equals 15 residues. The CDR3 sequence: CASTRLAGPTDTQYF. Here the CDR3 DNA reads TGTGCCAGCACCCGACTAGCGGGGCCGACAGATACGCAGTATTTT.

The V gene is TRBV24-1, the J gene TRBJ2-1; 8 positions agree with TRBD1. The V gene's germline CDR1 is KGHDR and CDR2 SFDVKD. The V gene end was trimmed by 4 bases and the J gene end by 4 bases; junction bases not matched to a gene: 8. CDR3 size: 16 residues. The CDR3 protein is CATSDYGQGGYNEQFF. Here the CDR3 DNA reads TGTGCCACCAGTGACTACGGACAGGGTGGGTACAATGAGCAGTTCTTC.

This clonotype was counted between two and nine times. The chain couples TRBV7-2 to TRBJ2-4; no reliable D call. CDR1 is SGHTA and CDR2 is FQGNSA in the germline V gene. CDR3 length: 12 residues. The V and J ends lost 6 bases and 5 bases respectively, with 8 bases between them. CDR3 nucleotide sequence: TGTGCCAGCAGTTTTACACAAAACATTCAGTACTTC. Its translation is CASSFTQNIQYF.

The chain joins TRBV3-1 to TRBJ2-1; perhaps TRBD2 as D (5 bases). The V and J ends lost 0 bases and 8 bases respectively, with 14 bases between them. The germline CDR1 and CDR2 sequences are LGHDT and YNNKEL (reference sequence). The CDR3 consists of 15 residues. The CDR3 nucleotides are TGTGCCAGCAGCCAAGACGGAGCTAGCCTGGATGAGCAGTTCTTC. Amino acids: CASSQDGASLDEQFF.

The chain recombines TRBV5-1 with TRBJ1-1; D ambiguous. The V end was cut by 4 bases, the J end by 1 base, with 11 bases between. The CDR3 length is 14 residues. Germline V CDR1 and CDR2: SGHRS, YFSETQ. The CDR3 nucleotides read TGCGCCAGCAGCATATGGGATCCGAACACTGAAGCTTTCTTT. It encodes CASSIWDPNTEAFF.

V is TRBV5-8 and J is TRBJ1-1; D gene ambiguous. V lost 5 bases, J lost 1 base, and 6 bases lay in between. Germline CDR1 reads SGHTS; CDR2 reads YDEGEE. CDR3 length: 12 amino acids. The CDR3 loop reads CASRNRNTEAFF. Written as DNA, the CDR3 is TGTGCCAGCAGGAATAGGAACACTGAAGCTTTCTTT.

The CDR3 nucleotides read TGTGCCAGCAGTTGGGGACGGATTTATGGCTACACCTTC. Its translation: CASSWGRIYGYTF. This chain links TRBV6-2 or TRBV6-3 with TRBJ1-2, with a possible D match to TRBD1 (5 bases). The CDR3 has 13 residues. Between the trimmed V and J ends, which lost 4 bases and 5 bases, there was a span of 11 bases. Germline values: CDR1 MNHEY, CDR2 SVGEGT.

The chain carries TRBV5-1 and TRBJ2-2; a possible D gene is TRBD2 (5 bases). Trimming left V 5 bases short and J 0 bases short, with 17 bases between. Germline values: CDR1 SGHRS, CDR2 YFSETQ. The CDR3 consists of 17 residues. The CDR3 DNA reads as TGCGCCAGCAGTAGCGCTCCCTTCGAATCGAACACCGGGGAGCTGTTTTTT. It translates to CASSSAPFESNTGELFF.

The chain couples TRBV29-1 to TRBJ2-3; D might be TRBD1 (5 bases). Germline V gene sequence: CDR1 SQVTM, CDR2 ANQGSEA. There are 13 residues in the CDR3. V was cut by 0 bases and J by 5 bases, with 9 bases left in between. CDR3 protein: CSVEDSQGDTQYF. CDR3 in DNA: TGCAGCGTTGAAGACTCGCAGGGAGATACGCAGTATTTT.

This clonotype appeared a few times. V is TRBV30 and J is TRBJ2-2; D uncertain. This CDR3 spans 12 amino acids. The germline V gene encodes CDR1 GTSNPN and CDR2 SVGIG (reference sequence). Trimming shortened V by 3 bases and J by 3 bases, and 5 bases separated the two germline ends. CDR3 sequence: CAWRWDTGELFF. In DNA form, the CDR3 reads TGTGCCTGGAGATGGGACACCGGGGAGCTGTTTTTT.

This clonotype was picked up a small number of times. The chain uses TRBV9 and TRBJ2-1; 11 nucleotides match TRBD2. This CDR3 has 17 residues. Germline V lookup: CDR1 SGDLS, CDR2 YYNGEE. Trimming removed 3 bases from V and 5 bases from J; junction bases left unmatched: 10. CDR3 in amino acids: CASSAEHSGRANNEQFF. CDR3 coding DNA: TGTGCCAGCAGCGCCGAGCATAGCGGGAGGGCCAACAATGAGCAGTTCTTC.

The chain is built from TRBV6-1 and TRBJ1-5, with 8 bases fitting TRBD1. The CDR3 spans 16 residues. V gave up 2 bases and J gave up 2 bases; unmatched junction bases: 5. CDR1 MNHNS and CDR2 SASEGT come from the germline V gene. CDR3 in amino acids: CASSERPGGGNQPQHF. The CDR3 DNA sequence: TGTGCCAGCAGTGAAAGACCAGGGGGCGGCAATCAGCCCCAGCATTTT.

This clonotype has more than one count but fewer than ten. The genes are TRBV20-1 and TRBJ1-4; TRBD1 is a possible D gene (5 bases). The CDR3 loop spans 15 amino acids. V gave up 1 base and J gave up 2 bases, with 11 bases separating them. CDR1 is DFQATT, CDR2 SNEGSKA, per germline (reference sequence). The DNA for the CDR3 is TGCAGTGCTAGAGTGACAGCCCCGACTAATGAAAAACTGTTTTTT. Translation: CSARVTAPTNEKLFF.

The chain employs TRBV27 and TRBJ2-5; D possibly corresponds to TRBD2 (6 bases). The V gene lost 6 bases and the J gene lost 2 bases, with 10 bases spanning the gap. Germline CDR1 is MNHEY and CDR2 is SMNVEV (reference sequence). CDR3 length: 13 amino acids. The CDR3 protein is CASRPSGQETQYF. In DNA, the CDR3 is TGTGCCAGCAGGCCCAGCGGGCAAGAGACCCAGTACTTC.

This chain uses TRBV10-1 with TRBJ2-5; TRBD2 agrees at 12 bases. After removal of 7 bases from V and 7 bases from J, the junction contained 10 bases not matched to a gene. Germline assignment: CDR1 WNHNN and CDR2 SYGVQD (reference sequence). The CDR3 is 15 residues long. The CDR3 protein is CASTTGLAGPWTQYF. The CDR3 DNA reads TGCGCCAGCACTACAGGACTAGCGGGGCCGTGGACCCAGTACTTC.

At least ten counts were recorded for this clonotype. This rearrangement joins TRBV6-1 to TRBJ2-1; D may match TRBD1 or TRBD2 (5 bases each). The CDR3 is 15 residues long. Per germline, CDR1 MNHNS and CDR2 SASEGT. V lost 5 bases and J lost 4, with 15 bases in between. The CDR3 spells CASSPGMGPYNEQFF. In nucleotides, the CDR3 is TGTGCCAGCAGTCCCGGGATGGGACCTTACAATGAGCAGTTCTTC.

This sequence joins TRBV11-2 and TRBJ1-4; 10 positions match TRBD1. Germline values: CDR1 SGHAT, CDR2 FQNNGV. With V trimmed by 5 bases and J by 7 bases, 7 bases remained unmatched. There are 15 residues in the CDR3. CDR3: CASSPRQGAAEKLFF. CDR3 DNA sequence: TGTGCCAGCAGCCCAAGACAGGGGGCGGCTGAAAAACTGTTTTTT.

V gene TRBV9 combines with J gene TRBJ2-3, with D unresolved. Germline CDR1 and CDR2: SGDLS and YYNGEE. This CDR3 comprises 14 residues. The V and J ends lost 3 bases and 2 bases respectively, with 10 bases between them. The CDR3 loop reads CASSAARYTDTQYF. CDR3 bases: TGTGCCAGCAGCGCCGCGAGATACACAGATACGCAGTATTTT.

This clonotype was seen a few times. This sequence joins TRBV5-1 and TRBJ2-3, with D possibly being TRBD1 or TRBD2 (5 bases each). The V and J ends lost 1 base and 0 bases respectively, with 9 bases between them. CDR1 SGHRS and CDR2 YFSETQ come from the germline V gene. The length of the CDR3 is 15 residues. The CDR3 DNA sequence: TGCGCCAGCAGCTTGAAACGGGACAGCACAGATACGCAGTATTTT. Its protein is CASSLKRDSTDTQYF. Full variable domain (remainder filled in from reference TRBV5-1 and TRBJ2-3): KAGVTQTPRYLIKTRGQQVTLSCSPISGHRSVSWYQQTPGQGLQFLFEYFSETQRNKGNFPGRFSGRQFSNSRSEMNVSTLELGDSALYLCASSLKRDSTDTQYFGPGTRLTVL.

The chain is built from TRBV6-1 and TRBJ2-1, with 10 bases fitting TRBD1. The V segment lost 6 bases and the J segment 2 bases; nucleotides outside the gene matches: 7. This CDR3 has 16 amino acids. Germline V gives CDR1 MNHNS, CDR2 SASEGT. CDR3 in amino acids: CASRQGGTGAYNEQFF. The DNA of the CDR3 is TGTGCCAGCAGGCAAGGGGGGACAGGGGCCTACAATGAGCAGTTCTTC.

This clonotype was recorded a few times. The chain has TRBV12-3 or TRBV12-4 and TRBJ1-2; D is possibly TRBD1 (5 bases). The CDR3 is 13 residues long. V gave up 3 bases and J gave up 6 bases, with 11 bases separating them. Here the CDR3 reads CASSFQLGHGYTF. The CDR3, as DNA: TGTGCCAGCAGTTTTCAGTTGGGGCATGGCTACACCTTC.

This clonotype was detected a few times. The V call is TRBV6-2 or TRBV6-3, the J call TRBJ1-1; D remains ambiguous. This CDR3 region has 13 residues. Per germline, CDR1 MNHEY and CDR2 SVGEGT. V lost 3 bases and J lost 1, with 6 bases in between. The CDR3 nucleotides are TGTGCCAGCAGTTATATTGGGAACACTGAAGCTTTCTTT. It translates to CASSYIGNTEAFF.

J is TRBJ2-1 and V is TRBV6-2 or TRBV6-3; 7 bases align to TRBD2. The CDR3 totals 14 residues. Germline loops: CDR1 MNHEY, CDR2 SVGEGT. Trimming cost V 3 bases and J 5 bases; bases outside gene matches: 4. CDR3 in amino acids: CASSYLAEDNEQFF. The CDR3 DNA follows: TGTGCCAGCAGTTATCTAGCGGAAGACAATGAGCAGTTCTTC.

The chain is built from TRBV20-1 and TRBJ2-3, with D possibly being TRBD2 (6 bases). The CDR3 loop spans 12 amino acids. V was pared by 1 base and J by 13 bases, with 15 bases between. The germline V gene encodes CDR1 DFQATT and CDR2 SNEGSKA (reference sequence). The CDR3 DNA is TGCAGTGCTAGAGGGCTGCCGGGAGAGGAGTATTTT. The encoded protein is CSARGLPGEEYF.

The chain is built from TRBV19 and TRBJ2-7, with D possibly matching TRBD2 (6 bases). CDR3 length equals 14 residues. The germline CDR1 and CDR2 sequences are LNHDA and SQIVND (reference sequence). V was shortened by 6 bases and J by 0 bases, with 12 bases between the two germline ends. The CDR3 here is CASSPVGSSYEQYF. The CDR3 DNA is TGTGCCAGTAGCCCTGTCGGGAGCTCCTACGAGCAGTACTTC.

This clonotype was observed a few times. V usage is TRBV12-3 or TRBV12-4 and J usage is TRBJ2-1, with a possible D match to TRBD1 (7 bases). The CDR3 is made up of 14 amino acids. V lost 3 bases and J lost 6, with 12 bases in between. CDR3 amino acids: CASSLHRGGNEQFF. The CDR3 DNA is TGTGCCAGCAGTTTGCACAGGGGAGGCAATGAGCAGTTCTTC.

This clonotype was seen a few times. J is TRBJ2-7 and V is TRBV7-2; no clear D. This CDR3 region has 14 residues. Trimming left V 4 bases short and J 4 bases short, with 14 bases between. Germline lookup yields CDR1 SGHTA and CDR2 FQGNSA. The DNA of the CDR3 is TGTGCCAGCAGCTCGGACCCGTGGGCTTACGAGCAGTACTTC. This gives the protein CASSSDPWAYEQYF.

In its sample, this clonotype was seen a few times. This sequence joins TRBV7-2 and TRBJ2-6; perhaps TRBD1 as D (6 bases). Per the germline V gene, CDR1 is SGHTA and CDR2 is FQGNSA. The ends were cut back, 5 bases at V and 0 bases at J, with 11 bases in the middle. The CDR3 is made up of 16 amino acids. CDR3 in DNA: TGTGCCAGCAGCCTAGACAGGCTCTCTGGGGCCAACGTCCTGACTTTC. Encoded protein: CASSLDRLSGANVLTF.